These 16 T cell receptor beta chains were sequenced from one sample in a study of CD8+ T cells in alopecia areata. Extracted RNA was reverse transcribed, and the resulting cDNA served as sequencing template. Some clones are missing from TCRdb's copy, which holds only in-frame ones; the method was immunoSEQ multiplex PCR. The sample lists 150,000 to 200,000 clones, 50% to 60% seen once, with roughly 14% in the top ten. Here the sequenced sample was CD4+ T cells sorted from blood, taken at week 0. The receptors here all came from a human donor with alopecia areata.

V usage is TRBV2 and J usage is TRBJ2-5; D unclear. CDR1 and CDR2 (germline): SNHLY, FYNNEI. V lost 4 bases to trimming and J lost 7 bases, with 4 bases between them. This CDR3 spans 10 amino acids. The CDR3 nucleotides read TGTGCCAGCAGTGGAGGGACCCAGTACTTC. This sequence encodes CASSGGTQYF.

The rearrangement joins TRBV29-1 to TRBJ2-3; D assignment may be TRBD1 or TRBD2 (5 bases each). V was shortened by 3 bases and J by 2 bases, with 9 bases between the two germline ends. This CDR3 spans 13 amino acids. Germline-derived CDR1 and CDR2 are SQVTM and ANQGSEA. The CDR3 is CSVEIGATDTQYF. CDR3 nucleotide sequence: TGCAGCGTTGAGATCGGGGCCACAGATACGCAGTATTTT.

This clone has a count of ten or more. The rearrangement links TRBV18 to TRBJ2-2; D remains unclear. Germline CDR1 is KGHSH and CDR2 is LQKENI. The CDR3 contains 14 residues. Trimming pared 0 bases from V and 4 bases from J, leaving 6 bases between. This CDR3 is CASSPPGLTGELFF. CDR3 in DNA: TGTGCCAGCTCACCACCCGGGCTCACCGGGGAGCTGTTTTTT. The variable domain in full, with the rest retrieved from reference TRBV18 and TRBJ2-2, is NAGVMQNPRHLVRRRGQEARLRCSPMKGHSHVYWYRQLPEEGLKFMVYLQKENIIDESGMPKERFSAEFPKEGPSILRIQQVVRGDSAAYFCASSPPGLTGELFFGEGSRLTVL.

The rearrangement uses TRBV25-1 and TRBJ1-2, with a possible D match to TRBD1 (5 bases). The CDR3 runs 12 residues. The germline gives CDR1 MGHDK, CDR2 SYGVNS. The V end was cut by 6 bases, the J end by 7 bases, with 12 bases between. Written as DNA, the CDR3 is TGTGCCAGCAGGGGGCCTGGAGGTGGCTACACCTTC. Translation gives CASRGPGGGYTF.

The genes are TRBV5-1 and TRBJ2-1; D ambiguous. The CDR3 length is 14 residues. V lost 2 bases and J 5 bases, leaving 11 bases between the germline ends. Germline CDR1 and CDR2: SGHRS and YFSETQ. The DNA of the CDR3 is TGCGCCAGCAGCTTAAGCCCTGTCGACAATGAGCAGTTCTTC. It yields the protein CASSLSPVDNEQFF.

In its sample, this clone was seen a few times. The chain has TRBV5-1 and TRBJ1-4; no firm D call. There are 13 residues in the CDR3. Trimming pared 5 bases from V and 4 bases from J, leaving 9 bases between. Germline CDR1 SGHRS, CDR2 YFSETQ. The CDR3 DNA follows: TGCGCCAGCAGGGGAGCCATTAATGAAAAACTGTTTTTT. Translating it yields CASRGAINEKLFF.

The CDR3, as DNA: TGTGCCAGCAGTTTTCGGAGGGGTTGGGAGACCCAGTACTTC. Translation: CASSFRRGWETQYF. The rearrangement joins TRBV27 to TRBJ2-5; D perhaps matches TRBD2 (6 bases). The CDR3 has 14 amino acids. V gave up 3 bases and J gave up 5 bases, with 13 bases separating them. Germline V gives CDR1 MNHEY, CDR2 SMNVEV (reference sequence).

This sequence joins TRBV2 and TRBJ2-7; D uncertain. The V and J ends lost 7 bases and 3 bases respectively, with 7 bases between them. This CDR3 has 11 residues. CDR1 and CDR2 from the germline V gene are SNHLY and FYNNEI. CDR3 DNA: TGTGCCAGCAATTTGGGCTACGAGCAGTACTTC. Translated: CASNLGYEQYF.

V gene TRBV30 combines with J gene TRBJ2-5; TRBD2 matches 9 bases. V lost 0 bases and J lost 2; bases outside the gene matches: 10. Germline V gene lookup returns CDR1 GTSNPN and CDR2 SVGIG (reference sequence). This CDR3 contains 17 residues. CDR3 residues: CAWSVDLSGGPQETQYF. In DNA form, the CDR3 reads TGTGCCTGGAGTGTGGATCTAAGCGGGGGGCCACAAGAGACCCAGTACTTC.

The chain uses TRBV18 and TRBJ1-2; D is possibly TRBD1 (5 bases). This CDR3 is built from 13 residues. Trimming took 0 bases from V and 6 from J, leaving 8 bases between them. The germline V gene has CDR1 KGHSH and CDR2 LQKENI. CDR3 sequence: CASSPPEGDGYTF. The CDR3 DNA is TGTGCCAGCTCACCACCTGAAGGGGATGGCTACACCTTC.

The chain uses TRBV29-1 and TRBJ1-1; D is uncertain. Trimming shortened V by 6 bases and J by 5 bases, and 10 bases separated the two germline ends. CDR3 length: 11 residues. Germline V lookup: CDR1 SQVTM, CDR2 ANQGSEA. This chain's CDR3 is CSVVRVTEAFF. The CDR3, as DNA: TGCAGCGTAGTCAGAGTGACTGAAGCTTTCTTT.

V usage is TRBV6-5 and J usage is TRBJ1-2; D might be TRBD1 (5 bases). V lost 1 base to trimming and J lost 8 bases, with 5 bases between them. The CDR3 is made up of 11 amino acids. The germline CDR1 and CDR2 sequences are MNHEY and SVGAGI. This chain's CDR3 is CASSYWGGYTF. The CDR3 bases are TGTGCCAGCAGTTACTGGGGGGGCTACACCTTC.

The chain's CDR3 is CASSYGSLQYF. For the CDR3, the DNA is TGTGCCAGCAGTTACGGTAGCCTTCAGTACTTC. The rearrangement links TRBV6-5 to TRBJ2-4; D call uncertain. Germline V gene sequence: CDR1 MNHEY, CDR2 SVGAGI. This CDR3 is built from 11 residues. V lost 2 bases and J 11 bases, leaving 7 bases between the germline ends.

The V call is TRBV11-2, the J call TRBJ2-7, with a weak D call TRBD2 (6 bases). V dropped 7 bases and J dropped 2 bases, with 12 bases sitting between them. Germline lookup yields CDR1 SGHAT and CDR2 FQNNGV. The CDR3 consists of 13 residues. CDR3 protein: CASTQGLAYEQYF. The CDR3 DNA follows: TGTGCCAGCACCCAGGGACTTGCCTACGAGCAGTACTTC.

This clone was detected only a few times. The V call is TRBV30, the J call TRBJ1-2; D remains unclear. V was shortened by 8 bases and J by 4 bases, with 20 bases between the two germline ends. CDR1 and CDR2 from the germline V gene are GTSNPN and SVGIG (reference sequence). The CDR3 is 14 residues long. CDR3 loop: CAQLSSGAFYGYTF. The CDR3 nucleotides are TGTGCCCAACTCAGCTCGGGCGCATTCTATGGCTACACCTTC.

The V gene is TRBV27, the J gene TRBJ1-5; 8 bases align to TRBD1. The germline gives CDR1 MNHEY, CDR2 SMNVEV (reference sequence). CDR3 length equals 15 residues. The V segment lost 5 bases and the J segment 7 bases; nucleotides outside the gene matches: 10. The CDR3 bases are TGTGCCAGCAGTAGCATCCAGGGGGCCCGGCAGCCCCAGCATTTT. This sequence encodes CASSSIQGARQPQHF.